What follows describes a single T cell receptor (beta chain). In the original analysis: Amplified reference gene primers provided the basis for estimating nucleated cell counts. TCRdb keeps only in-frame clones here, not all; method: immunoSEQ multiplex PCR. V and J calls and clone size are as listed in that table; D and trimming were resolved from the DNA. The sample comprises 150,000 to 200,000 clones, around 85% of which are singletons, and roughly 8.6% rests with the top ten. V shed 7 bases and J shed 2 bases, with 17 bases lying between them. The germline gives CDR1 MDHEN, CDR2 SYDVKM. The CDR3 runs to 16 residues. The sample belongs to a study of blood T cell repertoires in COVID-19. About the study: Material from acute and convalescent COVID-19 was sourced from the United States, Italy and Spain. From T cells, B-cell-depleted T cells, or PBMCs came the material, which was cDNA or gDNA.

This chain connects TRBV28 to TRBJ1-4; unclear D gene. The receptor's source is a man aged 55-75 years with acute or convalescent COVID-19. The sequenced sample was peripheral blood. CDR3 coding DNA: TGTGCCAGCACCGAAGGCCCTGGACTTACTAATGAAAAACTGTTTTTT. It specifies CASTEGPGLTNEKLFF.